The 2 T cell receptor beta chains below were found in one sample sequenced in a study of memory CD4+ T cells and cytomegalovirus serostatus. Libraries were prepared by immunoSEQ multiplex PCR; TCRdb keeps only in-frame clonotypes and omits some of them. The repertoire holds under 50,000 clones, with around four fifths as singletons. Single viable CD3+CD4+CD8-CD45RO+ cells were sorted as the memory CD4+ T cells. Sample: memory CD4+ T cells from blood. These receptors were taken from an adult in good health and CMV-seropositive.

CDR3 protein: CASSLQGFDEAFF. CDR3 in DNA: TGTGCCAGCAGCTTACAGGGGTTTGATGAAGCTTTCTTT. The J gene is TRBJ1-1, the V gene TRBV7-6; tentative D call: TRBD1 (6 bases). The germline V gene encodes CDR1 SGHVS and CDR2 FNYEAQ. The germline V and J ends were trimmed by 2 bases and 7 bases, with 11 bases remaining between them. CDR3 size: 13 residues. Full variable domain (outside the CDR3, taken from reference TRBV7-6 and TRBJ1-1): GAGVSQSPRYKVTKRGQDVALRCDPISGHVSLYWYRQALGQGPEFLTYFNYEAQQDKSGLPNDRFSAERPEGSISTLTIQRTEQRDSAMYRCASSLQGFDEAFFGQGTRLTVV.

The chain recombines TRBV10-3 with TRBJ2-5, with D perhaps matching TRBD2 (6 bases). CDR1 and CDR2 from the germline V gene are ENHRY and SYGVKD. Trimming removed 8 bases from V and 3 bases from J, with 19 bases in between. The CDR3 loop spans 15 amino acids. The CDR3, as DNA: TGTGCCATCCGGGAGAGGGCTAGCCAGGAAGAGACCCAGTACTTC. Translation: CAIRERASQEETQYF.